This TCR beta chain was found in a study of blood T cell repertoires in COVID-19. Profiling relied on immunoSEQ multiplex PCR, and the TCRdb table lists in-frame clones only, not all of them. The table records roughly 230,000 clones, around four fifths of them present only once. This clone was detected a few times. Trimming left V 2 bases short and J 7 bases short, with 12 bases between. From germline, CDR1 is SGHVS and CDR2 FQNEAQ. The CDR3 has 13 residues. Input material: peripheral blood. The receptor's source is a woman in her sixties with active or convalescent COVID-19. The chain joins TRBV7-8 to TRBJ2-7; tentative D call: TRBD1 (6 bases). The CDR3 region has the DNA TGTGCCAGCAGCTTAAACAGGGTCGGGGAGCAGTACGTC. It translates to CASSLNRVGEQYV.